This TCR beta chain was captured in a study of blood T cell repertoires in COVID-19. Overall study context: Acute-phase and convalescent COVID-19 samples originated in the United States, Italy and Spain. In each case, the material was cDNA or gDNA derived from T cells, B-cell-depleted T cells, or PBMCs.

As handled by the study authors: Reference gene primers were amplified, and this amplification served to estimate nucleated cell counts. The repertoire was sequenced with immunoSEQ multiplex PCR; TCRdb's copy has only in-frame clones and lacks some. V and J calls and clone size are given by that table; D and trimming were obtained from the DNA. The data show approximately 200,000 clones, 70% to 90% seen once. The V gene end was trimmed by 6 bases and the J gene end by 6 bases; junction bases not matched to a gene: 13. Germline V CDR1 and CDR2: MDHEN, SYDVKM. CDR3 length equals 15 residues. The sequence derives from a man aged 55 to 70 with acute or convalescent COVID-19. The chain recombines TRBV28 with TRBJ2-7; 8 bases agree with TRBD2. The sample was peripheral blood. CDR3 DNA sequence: TGTGCCAGCAGACGTAGCGTGGCGGGAGGTGGCGAGCAGTACTTC. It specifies CASRRSVAGGGEQYF.